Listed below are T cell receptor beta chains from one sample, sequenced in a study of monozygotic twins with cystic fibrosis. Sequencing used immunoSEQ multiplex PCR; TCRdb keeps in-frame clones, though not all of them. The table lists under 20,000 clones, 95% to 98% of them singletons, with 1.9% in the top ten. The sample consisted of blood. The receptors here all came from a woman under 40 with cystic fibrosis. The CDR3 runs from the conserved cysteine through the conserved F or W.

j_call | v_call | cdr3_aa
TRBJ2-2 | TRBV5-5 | CASSLAQVNTGELFF
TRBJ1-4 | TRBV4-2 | CASSQGQGNEKLFF
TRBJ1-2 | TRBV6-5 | CASRQPGGGGYTF
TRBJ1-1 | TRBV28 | CASRKSIGATEAFF
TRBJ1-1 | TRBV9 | CASSVTMNAEAFF
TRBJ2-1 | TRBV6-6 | CASSYSRGGLRNEQFF
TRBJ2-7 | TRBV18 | CASSNTIGGTASYEQYF
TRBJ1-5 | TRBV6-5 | CASRYSLTSNQPQHF
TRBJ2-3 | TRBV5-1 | CASSYGPSGGGTDTQYF
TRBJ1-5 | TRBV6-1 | CASNTDRIQPQHF
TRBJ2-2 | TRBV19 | CASSIYDGELFF
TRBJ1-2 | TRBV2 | CASSEGGVLNYGYTF
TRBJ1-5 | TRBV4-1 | CASSQEIKGPQHF
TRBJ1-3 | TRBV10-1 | CASSESWKGRAGNTIYF
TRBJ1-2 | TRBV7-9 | CASILAGSANYGYTF
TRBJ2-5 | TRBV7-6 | CASSQGTSGLQETQYF
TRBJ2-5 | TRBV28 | CASSSGQGARETQYF
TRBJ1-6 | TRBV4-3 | CASSQDSRNNSPLHF
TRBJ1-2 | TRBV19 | CASSTGTPHVGYTF
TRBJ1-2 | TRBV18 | CASSPGTGSQASYGYTF
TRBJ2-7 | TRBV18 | CASSPRAGVGSYEQYF
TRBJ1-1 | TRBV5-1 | CASSLAGQGSEAFF
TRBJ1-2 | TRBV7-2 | CASSLPGGRYYGYTF
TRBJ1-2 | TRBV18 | CASSTLTATNYGYTF
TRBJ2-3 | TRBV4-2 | CASSQPISGGGTDTQYF
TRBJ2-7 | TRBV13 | CASSLGTSVKQYF
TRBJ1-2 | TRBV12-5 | CASGLVPSRGGGYTF
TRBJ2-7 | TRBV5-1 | CASSLGRGPYEQYF
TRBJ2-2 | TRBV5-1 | CASSPSVTGELFF
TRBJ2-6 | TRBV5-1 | CASSASGGANVLTF
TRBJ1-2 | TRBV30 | CAWSEDRVYGYTF
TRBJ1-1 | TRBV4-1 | CASSLGQPLTEAFF
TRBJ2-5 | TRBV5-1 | CASSLQELQETQYF
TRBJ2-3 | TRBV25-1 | CASSVAATDTQYF
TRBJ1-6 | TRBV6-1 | CASSETRGNSPLHF
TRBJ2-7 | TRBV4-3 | CASSQDLPHTYEQYF
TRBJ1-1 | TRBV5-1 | CASSPTKYTEAFF
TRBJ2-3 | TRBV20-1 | CSARLASTQYF
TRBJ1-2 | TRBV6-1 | CASSEAGLSRGYTF
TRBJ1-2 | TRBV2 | CASRQGVGYGYTF
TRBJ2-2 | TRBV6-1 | CAKPARENTGELFF